The 25 T cell receptor beta chains in this list originate from one sample, sequenced in a study of T cell responses to AZD1222 COVID-19 vaccine. TCRdb's table, derived via immunoSEQ multiplex PCR, lists solely in-frame clones and lacks some. The table shows 95,000 to 150,000 clones, with about 89% occurring only once. Sequencing was performed on peripheral blood, taken on day 0 of AZD1222 vaccination. These receptors originate from an adult in good health.

The V gene is TRBV21-1, the J gene TRBJ2-3; the table's D call TRBD2 went unverified against the DNA. TRBV21-1 counts as a pseudogene. There are 17 residues in the CDR3. The CDR3 loop reads CASSTQPAVSGRNTQYF. DNA for the CDR3: TGTGCCAGCAGCACCCAGCCGGCGGTCAGCGGGAGGAATACGCAGTATTTT.

The rearrangement uses TRBV6-5 and TRBJ1-1; 11 bases align to TRBD1. V trimming: 0 bases; J trimming: 7 bases; junction bases outside the gene matches: 7. The CDR3 covers 16 residues. The germline V gene has CDR1 MNHEY and CDR2 SVGAGI. CDR3 sequence (DNA): TGTGCCAGCAGTTACTCGTTTGGGACAGGGGGTGGTGAAGCTTTCTTT. It is translated as CASSYSFGTGGGEAFF.

V is TRBV3-1 (or the pseudogene TRBV3-2) and J is TRBJ2-4; D gene unclear. The CDR3 is 17 amino acids. CDR1 is LGHDT and CDR2 is YNNKEL in the germline V gene (reference sequence). The V end lost 0 bases, the J end lost 3 bases, and 15 bases lay between the germline ends. Here the CDR3 reads CASSQDRGSLNKNIQYF. The CDR3 coding sequence is TGTGCCAGCAGCCAAGATAGAGGCTCCCTTAACAAAAACATTCAGTACTTC.

The chain combines TRBV4-3 with TRBJ1-2; no reliable D call. This CDR3 spans 16 amino acids. V was trimmed by 4 bases and J by 0 bases, leaving 15 bases between them. Looked up from germline, CDR1 is LGHNA and CDR2 is YSLEER. This CDR3 reads CASSLDTNSPNYGYTF. In nucleotides, the CDR3 is TGCGCCAGCAGCCTTGACACAAATTCTCCTAACTATGGCTACACCTTC.

The chain carries TRBV19 and TRBJ1-1; TRBD1 is a possible D gene (5 bases). The CDR3 consists of 15 residues. In germline, CDR1 is LNHDA, CDR2 SQIVND (reference sequence). Trimming removed 7 bases from V and 1 base from J, with 16 bases in between. The CDR3 sequence: CASIPPGTGNTEAFF. The CDR3, as DNA: TGTGCCAGTATCCCGCCTGGGACGGGGAACACTGAAGCTTTCTTT.

The genes are TRBV19 and TRBJ1-1; no clear D gene. The germline V and J ends were trimmed by 2 bases and 4 bases, with 11 bases remaining between them. The CDR3 runs to 14 residues. Germline V gene lookup returns CDR1 LNHDA and CDR2 SQIVND (reference sequence). DNA for the CDR3: TGTGCCAGTAGTATAAATCTCCGGAGCACTGAAGCTTTCTTT. This translates into CASSINLRSTEAFF.

The rearrangement uses TRBV3-1 (or the pseudogene TRBV3-2) and TRBJ2-2, with TRBD2 matching 10 bases. Trimming cost V 0 bases and J 4 bases; bases outside gene matches: 5. This CDR3 comprises 17 residues. Germline values: CDR1 LGHDT, CDR2 YNNKEL (reference sequence). The CDR3 region has the DNA TGTGCCAGCAGCCAAGAAGGACTAGCGGATATCACCGGGGAGCTGTTTTTT. Encoded protein: CASSQEGLADITGELFF.

The genes are TRBV28 and TRBJ2-2, with D maybe TRBD2 (5 bases). Germline CDR1 and CDR2: MDHEN and SYDVKM. The V end was cut by 9 bases, the J end by 2 bases, with 13 bases between. CDR3 length: 14 residues. Here the CDR3 reads CASKGLENTGELFF. CDR3 nucleotides: TGTGCCAGTAAAGGACTGGAAAACACCGGGGAGCTGTTTTTT.

The V call is TRBV29-1, the J call TRBJ2-1; 10 nucleotides align to TRBD2. Per germline, CDR1 SQVTM and CDR2 ANQGSEA. This CDR3 comprises 12 residues. V was pared by 3 bases and J by 14 bases, with 7 bases of the junction left unmatched. In nucleotides, the CDR3 is TGCAGCGTTGATGAGCTAGCGGGAGAGAAGTTCTTC. It codes for CSVDELAGEKFF.

Notes on this clone: At one end the junction does not follow the germline gene, possibly because of a read error. The chain couples TRBV11-2 to TRBJ1-3; D is unclear. This CDR3 has 16 amino acids. Germline V lookup: CDR1 SGHAT, CDR2 FQNNGV. DNA for the CDR3: TGTACCAGCAGCTTAGATCGTTTAGACTCTGGAAACACCATATATTTT. It codes for CTSSLDRLDSGNTIYF.

This rearrangement joins TRBV3-1 (or the pseudogene TRBV3-2) to TRBJ2-4; D is possibly TRBD2 (5 bases). This CDR3 is 19 amino acids long. V was trimmed by 1 base and J by 0 bases, leaving 19 bases between them. Germline V gene sequence: CDR1 LGHDT, CDR2 YNNKEL (reference sequence). The CDR3, as DNA: TGTGCCAGCAGCCAAGCAGCGGACCTAATACCTTTAGCCAAAAACATTCAGTACTTC. As protein: CASSQAADLIPLAKNIQYF.

This clone was seen just once. This chain joins TRBV14 and TRBJ2-1; perhaps TRBD2 as D (5 bases). This CDR3 is 18 amino acids long. Germline V gene sequence: CDR1 SGHDN, CDR2 FVKESK. Trimming removed 0 bases from V and 2 bases from J, with 17 bases in between. The CDR3, as DNA: TGTGCCAGCAGCCAAGATATGCGGGTCTTCCTGCCCTACAATGAGCAGTTCTTC. This codes for CASSQDMRVFLPYNEQFF.

This clone occurred once. The rearrangement links TRBV7-8 to TRBJ1-3, with no clear D. Germline CDR1 is SGHVS and CDR2 is FQNEAQ. The CDR3 loop spans 16 amino acids. V was cut by 2 bases and J by 1 base, with 12 bases left in between. The chain's CDR3 is CASSLRALRSGNTIYF. The CDR3 bases are TGTGCCAGCAGCTTACGAGCGCTCAGGTCTGGAAACACCATATATTTT.

A single count supports this clone. The chain couples TRBV5-1 to TRBJ2-7; D gene ambiguous. This CDR3 contains 13 residues. Trimming removed 0 bases from V and 3 bases from J, with 7 bases in between. From germline, CDR1 is SGHRS and CDR2 YFSETQ. CDR3 loop: CASSLVADYEQYF. CDR3 bases: TGCGCCAGCAGCTTGGTGGCAGACTACGAGCAGTACTTC.

J is TRBJ1-1 and V is TRBV6-5; D call uncertain. V was clipped by 0 bases and J by 3 bases, with 11 bases between them. This CDR3 is built from 15 residues. CDR1 and CDR2 (germline): MNHEY, SVGAGI. The CDR3 nucleotides read TGTGCCAGCAGTTACTCGGGCAGAGGGTACACTGAAGCTTTCTTT. Encoded protein: CASSYSGRGYTEAFF.

The V gene is TRBV6-1, the J gene TRBJ1-5; D remains ambiguous. This CDR3 spans 16 amino acids. Between the trimmed V and J ends, which lost 1 base and 2 bases, there was a span of 12 bases. CDR1 is MNHNS, CDR2 SASEGT, per germline. The DNA for the CDR3 is TGTGCCAGCAGTGAAGTAGTTTCCGAGGGCAATCAGCCCCAGCATTTT. This gives the protein CASSEVVSEGNQPQHF.

This clone was seen only once. This chain uses TRBV5-3 with TRBJ1-1, with D unresolved. TRBV5-3 is an ORF, and what it does is uncertain. V gave up 1 base and J gave up 0 bases, with 10 bases separating them. The CDR3 is made up of 15 amino acids. The CDR3 protein is CARSLWEALNTEAFF. The DNA for the CDR3 is TGTGCCAGAAGCTTGTGGGAGGCATTGAACACTGAAGCTTTCTTT.

V and J are TRBV27 and TRBJ2-1, with D possibly being TRBD2 (7 bases). This CDR3 has 14 residues. Germline V gene data show CDR1 as MNHEY and CDR2 as SMNVEV (reference sequence). Trimming took off 5 bases at V and 6 bases at J, with 14 bases between the two ends. This chain's CDR3 is CASSRGGAPNEQFF. The CDR3 DNA is TGTGCCAGCAGTAGGGGGGGAGCCCCCAATGAGCAGTTCTTC.

This clone appeared many times. V usage is TRBV3-1 (or the pseudogene TRBV3-2) and J usage is TRBJ1-3, with TRBD1 as a possible D gene (6 bases). V lost 7 bases and J lost 3, with 19 bases in between. This CDR3 spans 16 amino acids. CDR1 and CDR2 from the germline V gene are LGHDT and YNNKEL (reference sequence). CDR3 DNA sequence: TGTGCCAGCACCTCCTACAGGGATTCAGTTGGAAACACCATATATTTT. Its protein product is CASTSYRDSVGNTIYF.

CDR3 amino acids: CASRREDRKAFF. CDR3 nucleotides: TGTGCCAGCCGCAGAGAGGACCGTAAAGCTTTCTTT. V usage is TRBV2 and J usage is TRBJ1-1; D ambiguous. Trimming pared 8 bases from V and 9 bases from J, leaving 16 bases between. The CDR3 runs 12 residues. Germline V gives CDR1 SNHLY, CDR2 FYNNEI.

The J gene is TRBJ1-1, the V gene TRBV2; D gene unclear. CDR3 length: 13 amino acids. The germline CDR1 and CDR2 sequences are SNHLY and FYNNEI. Trimming took 4 bases from V and 3 from J, leaving 9 bases between them. The CDR3 region has the DNA TGTGCCAGCAGTGTCGGGTTTTACACTGAAGCTTTCTTT. It encodes CASSVGFYTEAFF.

This sequence joins TRBV3-1 (or the pseudogene TRBV3-2) and TRBJ1-4; D gene unclear. V was clipped by 4 bases and J by 4 bases, with 10 bases between them. The CDR3 spans 14 residues. The germline CDR1 and CDR2 sequences are LGHDT and YNNKEL (reference sequence). CDR3 in DNA: TGTGCCAGCAGCCTTGGACGGTTTAATGAAAAACTGTTTTTT. This sequence encodes CASSLGRFNEKLFF.

The rearrangement joins TRBV2 to TRBJ1-4; 8 bases fit TRBD1. Germline V lookup: CDR1 SNHLY, CDR2 FYNNEI. The CDR3 is made up of 15 amino acids. J lost 8 bases, V lost 8 bases, and 13 bases had no gene match. The CDR3 sequence is CASHIGQGGFEKLFF. The CDR3 nucleotides read TGTGCCAGCCATATAGGACAGGGTGGCTTCGAAAAACTGTTTTTT.

The chain links TRBV12-3 or TRBV12-4 to TRBJ1-1; 8 positions match TRBD1. V was pared by 6 bases and J by 7 bases, with 4 bases of the junction left unmatched. CDR3 length: 12 residues. CDR3 region: CASSLGQGEAFF. The CDR3, as DNA: TGTGCCAGCAGCCTCGGACAGGGTGAAGCTTTCTTT.

CDR3 amino acids: CASSPPGLAGAYEQYF. CDR3 nucleotide sequence: TGTGCCAGCAGCCCCCCGGGACTAGCGGGAGCCTACGAGCAGTACTTC. The rearrangement joins TRBV3-1 (or the pseudogene TRBV3-2) to TRBJ2-7, with 14 bases matching TRBD2. The V gene end was trimmed by 4 bases and the J gene end by 2 bases; junction bases not matched to a gene: 4. Germline CDR1 is LGHDT and CDR2 is YNNKEL (reference sequence). This CDR3 is built from 16 residues.